The T cell receptor beta chain under discussion was sequenced for a study of PD-1 and CTLA-4 blockade in melanoma (TCRdb year 2021). General notes on the study: In patients with melanoma, the study measured the effects of PD-1 blockade versus CTLA-4 blockade on the melanoma-reactive CD8 T cell response.

Taken from the germline V gene, the CDR1 and CDR2 loops are SNHLY and FYNNEI. Trimming takes 3 bases from V and 9 bases from J, and the germline ends sit 15 bases apart. Spanning cysteine to phenylalanine, the CDR3 consists of 14 amino acids. CDR3 DNA is the only sequence kept; it has 42 bases, read in frame from the first base. The method was the immunoSEQ multiplex PCR assay. This is the immuneACCESS table as TCRdb keeps it, with only in-frame sequences that have V and J called. A part of the clones is gone; compared with another copy, unresolved V genes explain less than half, and the rest is unexplained. This sample comprises about 31,000 clones, roughly 90% of them detected only once. 7% to 9.5% of the sample is taken by the ten largest. Note on this clone: Its antigen is not yet known. No qualities accompany the bases; no much larger clone lies one base away.

This sequence uses TRBV2 and TRBJ1-5, with the identity of the D gene unclear. Material: CD8+ T cells from peripheral blood, obtained from a patient given anti-PD-1 treatment. This sequence originates from a human donor with melanoma. The DNA sequence is TGTGCCAGCAGTGACTCCGGCGGCCCGGGGCCCCAGCATTTT. Protein translation: CASSDSGGPGPQHF.